The clone carrying this TCR beta chain was observed a handful of times. The antigen is undetermined. Trimming cost V 5 bases and J 7 bases; bases outside gene matches: 9. This CDR3 is built from 15 residues. From germline, CDR1 is MNHEY and CDR2 SMNVEV (reference sequence). This sample was included in a study of radiotherapy plus CTLA-4 blockade in lung cancer. At the level of the study: Objective responses arose in 15% to 20% of patients, and approximately 28% experienced disease control. Notes on the study in general: Per reports, early blood T cell clone dynamics, plus interferon-beta, forecast response most strongly. Clones derived from tumor TCRs expanded in blood after radiotherapy plus ipilimumab.

Libraries were prepared by immunoSEQ multiplex PCR; TCRdb keeps only in-frame clonotypes and omits some of them. The table has 100,000 or so clones, roughly 85% seen once; the top ten hold over 20%. In chemo-refractory metastatic non-small-cell lung cancer, patients got ipilimumab CTLA-4 blockade together with focal radiation. The TCR sequence derives from a human donor with non-small cell lung cancer that progressed on radiotherapy plus ipilimumab. V usage is TRBV27 and J usage is TRBJ2-1, with 9 positions matching TRBD2. Here the sequenced sample was peripheral blood, taken from a patient treated with radiotherapy plus ipilimumab. This CDR3 reads CASSTWGLARNEQFF. CDR3 DNA: TGTGCCAGCAGTACTTGGGGACTAGCCAGGAATGAGCAGTTCTTC.